The 2 T cell receptor beta chains presented below share a single source sample, sequenced in a study of spatial heterogeneity in lung cancer. Via MiXCR, TCRdb re-called the 5' RACE reads, giving one row per CDR3 protein. The sample has about 92,000 distinct CDR3 sequences, approximately 12% seen once; the top ten hold about 40%. Sample time point: sample taken at primary tumor resection. The sequenced material consisted of unsorted whole RNA from tumor, nontumor lung or frozen PBMC. The sample was PBMCs, taken at surgery. Receptor source: a male donor with early-stage non-small cell lung cancer.

This clonotype was seen only a few times. The chain couples TRBV7-3 to TRBJ1-6; D is ambiguous. CDR3 size: 13 residues. The germline V gene encodes CDR1 SGHTA and CDR2 FQGTGA. Trimming shortened V by 5 bases and J by 9 bases, and 11 bases separated the two germline ends. CDR3 sequence: CASSALSGSPLHF. The CDR3 DNA follows: TGTGCCAGCAGCGCCCTAAGCGGTTCACCCCTCCACTTT.

This clonotype was seen only a few times. The V call is TRBV12-3 or TRBV12-4, the J call TRBJ1-3, with D tentatively TRBD1 (6 bases). This CDR3 spans 14 amino acids. The ends were cut back, 5 bases at V and 1 base at J, with 9 bases in the middle. DNA of the CDR3: TGTGCCAGCAGTCGAACAGGGTCTGGAAACACCATATATTTT. Protein product: CASSRTGSGNTIYF.